This T cell receptor (beta chain) was captured in a study of spatial heterogeneity in lung cancer. The sample holds many counts of this clonotype. Stated time point: blood at routine non-recurrence follow-up after resection. CDR1 and CDR2 (germline): SQVTM, ANQGSEA. There are 14 residues in the CDR3. V was clipped by 5 bases and J by 3 bases, with 13 bases between them. TCRdb independently ran MiXCR on the 5' RACE reads; one entry per CDR3 protein. The repertoire has 72,000 or so distinct CDR3 sequences, roughly 8.9% of them found once; the top ten carry 1.5% to 2%. The sequence was collected from a female donor with early-stage non-small cell lung cancer. Sequencing was performed on PBMCs, taken at follow-up. The chain is built from TRBV29-1 and TRBJ2-2, with D possibly matching TRBD1 (6 bases). The CDR3 loop is CSVSSGVDTGELFF. The DNA for the CDR3 is TGCAGCGTTTCATCAGGGGTGGACACCGGGGAGCTGTTTTTT.